The TCR beta chain under discussion was sequenced for a study of T cell repertoires in cytomegalovirus infection. Overall study: The study used recently identified HLA-C-restricted and well-studied HLA-B-restricted CMV epitopes. Through public TCR beta signatures, both CMV infection and matching HLA type were indicated. General observations from the study: Summed frequency of public TCR beta families distinguished CMV carriers with the relevant HLA. HLA-C-restricted CMV clonotypes gave the most frequent clonotype in two of eight donors.

CDR1 LNHDA and CDR2 SQIVND come from the germline V gene (reference sequence). V lost 6 bases and J lost 5; bases outside the gene matches: 6. CDR3 length: 16 amino acids. In the case of this clonotype: Its matching antigen is unknown.

TCRdb passed the reads through MiXCR, listing each CDR3 protein once. The table includes roughly 500,000 distinct CDR3 sequences, around a third detected once. This clonotype was sampled from a human donor in good health (CMV status not recorded). Some clones in this sample may be carry-over from other donors' samples. The sequences come from cultured PBMCs, collected from culture after CMV antigen stimulation. This rearrangement joins TRBV19 to TRBJ2-5; TRBD2 matches at 16 bases. The CDR3 nucleotides are TGTGCCAGTAGCCTGGGACTAGCGGGAGGGCCGGAGACCCAGTACTTC. Translating it yields CASSLGLAGGPETQYF. Full variable domain (remainder filled in from reference TRBV19 and TRBJ2-5): DGGITQSPKYLFRKEGQNVTLSCEQNLNHDAMYWYRQDPGQGLRLIYYSQIVNDFQKGDIAEGYSVSREKKESFPLTVTSAQKNPTAFYLCASSLGLAGGPETQYFGPGTRLLVL.